This TCR beta chain came from a study of cytomegalovirus exposure and HLA in healthy donors. The study, taken as a whole, reports: One variant, a missense change in DCLRE1C, was linked in a later analysis to TCR beta V- and J-gene trimming. One later analysis reportedly identified an Asian-associated ancestry cluster that showed fewer N-insertions than the roughly 670-donor mean. Listed as cytomegalovirus-associated were over 150 TCR beta chains.

Donors consisted of healthy bone marrow donors. Primers: 60 Vbeta forward and 13 Jbeta reverse. Clones were read by immunoSEQ multiplex PCR, and TCRdb kept only the in-frame ones, dropping some. The table records roughly 100,000 clones, more than 75% of them present only once. Remarks on this clone: Its antigen is as yet unknown.

This sequence was found in a woman between 18 and 29 years old in good health and CMV-seropositive. Material for sequencing was PBMCs.

The CDR3 loop is CASSRSTMTGGFGYTF. The CDR3 bases are TGCGCCAGCAGTCGCTCGACTATGACAGGGGGCTTTGGCTACACCTTC. The chain links TRBV5-1 to TRBJ1-2; 10 bases are shared with TRBD1. Trimming removed 5 bases from V and 7 bases from J; junction bases left unmatched: 14. Germline V gene sequence: CDR1 SGHRS, CDR2 YFSETQ. The CDR3 consists of 16 residues.